This T cell receptor (beta chain) was captured by sequencing in a study of blood T cell repertoires in COVID-19. The overall study: In each case, the material was cDNA or gDNA derived from T cells, B-cell-depleted T cells, or PBMCs.

This CDR3 has 15 residues. The V gene's germline CDR1 is MNHEY and CDR2 SVGAGI. Trimming cost V 1 base and J 2 bases; bases outside gene matches: 4. Here immunoSEQ multiplex PCR was the method, and the copy in TCRdb shows in-frame clones only, minus some. The table records fewer than 250,000 clones, 86% of them present only once. This sequence was found in an elderly woman with COVID-19, enrolled during active disease. The chain carries TRBV6-5 and TRBJ2-7; TRBD2 matches 8 bases. Sequenced sample: peripheral blood. The DNA for the CDR3 is TGTGCCAGCAGTTACTGGGGTAGCGGGACCTACGAGCAGTACTTC. Its protein product is CASSYWGSGTYEQYF.